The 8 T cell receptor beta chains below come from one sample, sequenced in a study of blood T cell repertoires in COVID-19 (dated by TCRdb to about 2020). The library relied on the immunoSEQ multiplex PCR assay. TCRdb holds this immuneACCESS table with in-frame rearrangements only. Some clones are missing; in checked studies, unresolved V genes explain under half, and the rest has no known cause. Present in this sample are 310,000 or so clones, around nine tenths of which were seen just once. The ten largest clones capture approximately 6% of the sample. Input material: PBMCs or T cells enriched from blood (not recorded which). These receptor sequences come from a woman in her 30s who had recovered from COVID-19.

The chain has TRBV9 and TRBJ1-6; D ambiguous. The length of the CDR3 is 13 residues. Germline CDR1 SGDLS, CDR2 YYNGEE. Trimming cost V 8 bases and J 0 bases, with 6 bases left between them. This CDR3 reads CASSSSYNSPLHF. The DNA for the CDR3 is TGTGCCAGTTCCAGCTCCTATAATTCACCCCTCCACTTT. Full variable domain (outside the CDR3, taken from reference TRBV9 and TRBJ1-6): DSGVTQTPKHLITATGQRVTLRCSPRSGDLSVYWYQQSLDQGLQFLIQYYNGEERAKGNILERFSAQQFPDLHSELNLSSLELGDSALYFCASSSSYNSPLHFGNGTRLTVT.

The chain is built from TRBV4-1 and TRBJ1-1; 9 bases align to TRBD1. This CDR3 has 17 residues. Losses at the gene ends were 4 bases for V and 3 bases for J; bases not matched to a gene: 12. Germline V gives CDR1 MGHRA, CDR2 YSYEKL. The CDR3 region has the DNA TGCGCCAGCAGCCCAATGACAGGGGGTCGGTGGGACACTGAAGCTTTCTTT. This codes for CASSPMTGGRWDTEAFF.

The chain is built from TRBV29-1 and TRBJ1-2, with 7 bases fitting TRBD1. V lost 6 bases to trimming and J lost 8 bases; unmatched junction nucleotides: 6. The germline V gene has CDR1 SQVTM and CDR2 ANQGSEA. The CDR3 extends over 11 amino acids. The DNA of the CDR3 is TGCAGCGTCCAGGGGGGTAAGGGCTACACCTTC. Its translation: CSVQGGKGYTF.

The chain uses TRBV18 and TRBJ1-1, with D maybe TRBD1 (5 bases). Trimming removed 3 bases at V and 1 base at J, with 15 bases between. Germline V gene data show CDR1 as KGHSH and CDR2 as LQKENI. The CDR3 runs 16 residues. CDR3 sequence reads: CASSPSQGGRNTEAFF. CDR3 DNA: TGTGCCAGCTCACCCTCCCAGGGAGGTAGGAACACTGAAGCTTTCTTT.

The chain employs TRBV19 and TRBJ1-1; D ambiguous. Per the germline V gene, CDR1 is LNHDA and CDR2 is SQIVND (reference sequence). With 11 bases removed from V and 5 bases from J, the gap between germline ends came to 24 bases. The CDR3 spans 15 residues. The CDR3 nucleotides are TGTGCCGCGATGCGGTTTCGAACAATGTGGACTGAAGCTTTCTTT. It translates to CAAMRFRTMWTEAFF.

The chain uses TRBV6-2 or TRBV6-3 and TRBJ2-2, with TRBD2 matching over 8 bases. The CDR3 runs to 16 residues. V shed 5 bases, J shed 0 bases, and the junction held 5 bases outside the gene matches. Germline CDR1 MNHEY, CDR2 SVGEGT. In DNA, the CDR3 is TGTGCCAGCAGTAAAGAGCGGGGGACGAACACCGGGGAGCTGTTTTTT. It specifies CASSKERGTNTGELFF.

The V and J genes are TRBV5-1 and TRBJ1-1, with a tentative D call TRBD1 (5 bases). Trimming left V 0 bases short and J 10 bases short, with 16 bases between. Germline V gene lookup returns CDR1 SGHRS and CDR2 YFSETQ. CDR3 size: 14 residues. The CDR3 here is CASSLGVGRVTAFF. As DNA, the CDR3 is TGCGCCAGCAGCTTGGGGGTGGGCAGGGTTACAGCTTTCTTT.

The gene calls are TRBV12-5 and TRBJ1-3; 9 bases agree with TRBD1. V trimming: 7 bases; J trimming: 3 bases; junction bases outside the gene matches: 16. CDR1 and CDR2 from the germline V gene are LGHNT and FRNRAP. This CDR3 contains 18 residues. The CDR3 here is CASAFGTGQVSGGNTIYF. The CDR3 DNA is TGTGCTAGTGCCTTCGGGACAGGGCAGGTCTCTGGTGGAAACACCATATATTTT.